One T cell receptor beta chain is described in this entry. CDR1 and CDR2 (germline): SGHAT, FQNNGV. Trimming stripped 1 base from V and 11 bases from J, with 17 bases between. The CDR3 extends over 14 amino acids. The entry originates in a study of blood T cell repertoires in COVID-19. Cohort placement rested on clinical history that participants reported themselves. The table came from immunoSEQ multiplex PCR; TCRdb's copy has only in-frame clones and leaves some out. The sample has 250,000 or so clones, approximately 88% seen once. The rearrangement joins TRBV11-2 to TRBJ1-1; D is possibly TRBD1 (5 bases). The receptor was derived from a woman aged 40 to 50 with acute COVID-19. Sequencing used PBMCs or T cells enriched from blood (not recorded which). CDR3 nucleotide sequence: TGTGCCAGCAGCTTAGGAAGAGGTTGGGGCCCTGCTTTCTTT. The encoded protein is CASSLGRGWGPAFF.